The source of this TCR beta chain is a study of T cell repertoires in cytomegalovirus infection (dated by TCRdb to between 2018 and 2021). For the wider study: Peptide stimulations targeted recently identified HLA-C-restricted CMV epitopes, whose presentation resists viral immunomodulation, together with well-studied HLA-B-restricted epitopes. The HLA type of each donor mattered for the analysis, because public TCR beta signatures pointed to carriage of CMV infection along with the matching HLA type. The paper as a whole reports these results and caveats: The ex vivo response was dominated by HLA-C-restricted CMV-specific TCR beta clonotypes, which also provided the single most frequent clonotype in two of eight donors. In both this cohort and an independent cohort of 352 donors, the cumulative frequency of public TCR beta family members distinguished carriers of CMV infection plus the relevant HLA type.

In the case of this clonotype: Its target antigen remains unknown. It has no much larger one-base neighbor in the sample; base qualities were not kept.

Sequenced on an Illumina HiSeq 1500. TCRdb redid the processing of the public reads, applying fastp at Q25 and MiXCR, and retained in-frame beta chains. Rows with one shared CDR3 protein collapse into an entry with the most common genes and DNA. This sample comprises fewer than 1,000,000 distinct CDR3 sequences, around 30% of them detected only once. Around 15% of the sample is held by the ten biggest clonotypes. Trimming removed 1 base from V and 5 bases from J; the gene matches leave 7 bases unexplained. Looking up the germline V gene yields CDR1 LGHNA and CDR2 YNFKEQ. The CDR3 runs 16 residues from the cysteine to the phenylalanine. Only CDR3 DNA is held: 48 bases, read in frame from base 1. The treatment or condition label of this sample denotes: in vitro stimulation with specific CMV peptide epitopes to enrich CMV-specific T cells.

The sequencing here drew on cultured CD8+ T cells from PBMCs, taken from culture after CMV antigen stimulation. This receptor was identified in a human donor in good health (CMV status not recorded). Some clones in this sample may be carry-over from other donors' samples. This receptor chain uses TRBV4-2 and TRBJ2-1; 8 junctional bases match TRBD2. The DNA sequence is TGTGCCAGCAGCCAAGTCACGGGGGGGCCCCACAATGAGCAGTTCTTC. The translation is CASSQVTGGPHNEQFF.